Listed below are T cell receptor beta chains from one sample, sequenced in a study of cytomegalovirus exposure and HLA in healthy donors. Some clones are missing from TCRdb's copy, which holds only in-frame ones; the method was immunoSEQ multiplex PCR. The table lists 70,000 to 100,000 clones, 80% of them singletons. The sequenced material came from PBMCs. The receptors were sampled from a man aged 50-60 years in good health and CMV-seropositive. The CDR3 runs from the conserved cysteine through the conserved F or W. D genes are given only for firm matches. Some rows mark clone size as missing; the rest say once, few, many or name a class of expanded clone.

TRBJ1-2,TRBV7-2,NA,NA,TGTGCCAGCAGCGTAGTCCCCGAGAACTATGGCTACACCTTC,CASSVVPENYGYTF
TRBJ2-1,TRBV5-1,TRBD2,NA,TGCGCCAGCAGACCCGGACTAGCGGCTTCCTACAATGAGCAGTTCTTC,CASRPGLAASYNEQFF
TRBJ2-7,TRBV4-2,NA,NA,TGTGCCAGCAGCCTTCCCCAGGACTACGAGCAGTACTTC,CASSLPQDYEQYF
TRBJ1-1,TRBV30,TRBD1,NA,TGTGCCTGGAGCTGGGGACAGGGGGTAACTGAAGCTTTCTTT,CAWSWGQGVTEAFF
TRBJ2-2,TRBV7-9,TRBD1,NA,TGTTCCGACCAGGGGGCAGTCACCGGGGAGCTGTTTTTT,CSDQGAVTGELFF
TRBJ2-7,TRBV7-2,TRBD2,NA,TGTGCCAGCAGCTCGTATAGCGGGGAGGCCTACGAGCAGTACTTC,CASSSYSGEAYEQYF
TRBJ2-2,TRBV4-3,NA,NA,TGCGCCAGCAGCCACCTAGGTCCCGGGGAGCTGTTTTTT,CASSHLGPGELFF
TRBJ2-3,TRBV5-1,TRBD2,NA,TGCGCCAGCAGCCCCTGGGCGGCGCGGGAGGATACGCAGTATTTT,CASSPWAAREDTQYF
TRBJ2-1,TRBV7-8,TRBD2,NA,TGTGCCAGCAGCTTAGGGGGACTAGCGGCCGTCGGTTTCAATGAGCAGTTCTTC,CASSLGGLAAVGFNEQFF
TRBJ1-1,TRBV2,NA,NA,TGTGCCAGCGGGCAGGCCACTGAAGCTTTCTTT,CASGQATEAFF
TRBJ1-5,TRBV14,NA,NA,TGTGCCAGCAGCCAAGAGCTGGTATCAACGCGGCCCCAGCATTTT,CASSQELVSTRPQHF
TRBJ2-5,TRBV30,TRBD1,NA,TGTGCCTGGAGCCCCGGACAGGGAGGACAAGAGACCCAGTACTTC,CAWSPGQGGQETQYF
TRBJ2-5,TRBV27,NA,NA,TGTGCCAGCAGTTATCCTATGGGGACAAAAGAGACCCAGTACTTC,CASSYPMGTKETQYF
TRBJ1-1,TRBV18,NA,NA,TGTGCCAGCACTCCGCCGGGGGGACGGAACACTGAAGCTTTCTTT,CASTPPGGRNTEAFF
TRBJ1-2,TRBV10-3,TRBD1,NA,TGTGCCATCATGGGACAGGGGGCGCCGGGTGGCTACACCTTC,CAIMGQGAPGGYTF
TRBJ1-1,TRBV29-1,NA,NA,TGCAGCGTTGAAAAGGGGGCTGAAGCTTTCTTT,CSVEKGAEAFF
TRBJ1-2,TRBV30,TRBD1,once,TGTGCCTGTTGGACAGGGGATCAGTATGGCTACACCTTC,CACWTGDQYGYTF
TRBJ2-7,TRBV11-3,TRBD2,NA,TGTGCCAGCAGCTCCGGCGGGAGGGCCACGGAGGAGCAGTACTTC,CASSSGGRATEEQYF
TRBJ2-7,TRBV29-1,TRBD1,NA,TGCAGCGTTACAGGGGTTGGCCGCGAGCAGTACTTC,CSVTGVGREQYF
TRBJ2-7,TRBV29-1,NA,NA,TGCAGCGTTGTGCTAGATAACAACTACGAGCAGTACTTC,CSVVLDNNYEQYF
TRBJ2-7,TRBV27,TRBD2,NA,TGTGCCAGCAGTTCCCCGGCGGGAGGTCTCTACGAGCAGTACTTC,CASSSPAGGLYEQYF
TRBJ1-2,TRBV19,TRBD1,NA,TGTGCCAGTAGAGATCCCGGGACAGTCCATGGCTACACCTTC,CASRDPGTVHGYTF
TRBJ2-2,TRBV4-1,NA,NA,TGCGCCAGCAGACCCACCCCAAGGGGCACCGGGGAGCTGTTTTTT,CASRPTPRGTGELFF
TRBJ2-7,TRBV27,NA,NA,TGTGCCAGCGGTTTAGTCTCGGGACAATCCTACGAGCAGTACTTC,CASGLVSGQSYEQYF
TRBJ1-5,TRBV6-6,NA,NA,TGTGCCAGCAGCCCCGGACACTATAATCAGCCCCAGCATTTT,CASSPGHYNQPQHF
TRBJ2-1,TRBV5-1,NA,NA,TGCGCCAGCAGCTTGGACGGGGGTCGTTACAATGAGCAGTTCTTC,CASSLDGGRYNEQFF
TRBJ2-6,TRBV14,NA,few,TGTGCCAGCAGCCGGGGGGGGGCCAACGGCCTGACTTTC,CASSRGGANGLTF
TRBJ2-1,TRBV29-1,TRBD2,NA,TGCAGCGTTGTTGCTTTGACTAGCGGCTTATACAATGAGCAGTTCTTC,CSVVALTSGLYNEQFF
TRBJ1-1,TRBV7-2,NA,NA,TGTGCCAGCAGCTTAGCGAAGGATGACAGAGCTTTCTTT,CASSLAKDDRAFF
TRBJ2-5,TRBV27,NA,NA,TGTGCCAGCAGTGACGGGATCAGAGAGACCCAGTACTTC,CASSDGIRETQYF
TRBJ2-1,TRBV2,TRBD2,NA,TGTGCCAGCAGTGAGGGACTAGCGGCCTACAATGAGCAGTTCTTC,CASSEGLAAYNEQFF
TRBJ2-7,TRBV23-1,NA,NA,TGCGCCAGCATACATAAGGCTTACTTGGGCGGGGATAGCTCCTACGAGCAGTACTTC,CASIHKAYLGGDSSYEQYF
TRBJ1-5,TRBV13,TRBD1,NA,TGTGCCAGCAGCATAGGACAGGGGCAGCCCCAGCATTTT,CASSIGQGQPQHF
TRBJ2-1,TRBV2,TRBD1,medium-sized,TGTGCCAGCAGTGACCCACAGGGGTCTGTCAATGAGCAGTTCTTC,CASSDPQGSVNEQFF
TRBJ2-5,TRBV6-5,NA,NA,TGTGCCAGCAGCCCTCCGAGGCGCGGAACCCAGTACTTC,CASSPPRRGTQYF
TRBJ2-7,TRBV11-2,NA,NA,TGTGCCAGCAGCCAGGGTTATGACGAGCAGTACTTC,CASSQGYDEQYF
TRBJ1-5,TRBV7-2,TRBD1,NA,TGTGCCAGCAGCAAGACAGGGGGCGACGATCAGCCCCAGCATTTT,CASSKTGGDDQPQHF
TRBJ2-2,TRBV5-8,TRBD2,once,TGTGCCAGCAGCCTATACCCTTTAGCGGGAAGGGCCGGGGAGCTGTTTTTT,CASSLYPLAGRAGELFF
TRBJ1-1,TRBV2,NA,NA,TGTGCCAGCATCGGGGGGCGTAACACTGAAGCTTTCTTT,CASIGGRNTEAFF
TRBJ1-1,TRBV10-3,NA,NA,TGTGCCATCAACGGCGACACCAACACTGAAGCTTTCTTT,CAINGDTNTEAFF
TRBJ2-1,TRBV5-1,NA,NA,TGCGCCAGCAGCTTGCGGTTAGCGGAAAACAATGAGCAGTTCTTC,CASSLRLAENNEQFF
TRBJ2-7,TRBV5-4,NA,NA,TGTGCCAGCAGCCGCGGTGCCTACGAGCAGTACTTC,CASSRGAYEQYF
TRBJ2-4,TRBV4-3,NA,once,TGCGCCAGCAGCCAAGAGGTCGGGGGAGTTGACATTCAGTACTTC,CASSQEVGGVDIQYF
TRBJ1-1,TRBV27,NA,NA,TGTGCCAGCAGTTTTCAGGGATCGAACACTGAAGCTTTCTTT,CASSFQGSNTEAFF
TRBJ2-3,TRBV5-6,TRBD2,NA,TGTGCCAGCAGCTTGGCCCGGACTAGCGGAACAGATACGCAGTATTTT,CASSLARTSGTDTQYF
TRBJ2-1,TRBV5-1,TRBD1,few,TGCGCCAGCAGCGGGGGGCCCAGGGGGCGCGGCAGTGAGCAGTTCTTC,CASSGGPRGRGSEQFF
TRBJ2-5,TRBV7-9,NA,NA,TGTGCCAGCAGCCCTGGGGGGGCCGGGAGCTCCCAGTACTTC,CASSPGGAGSSQYF
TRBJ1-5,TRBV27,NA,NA,TGTGCCAGCAGTCCATACCGGGACACTTATCAGCCCCAGCATTTT,CASSPYRDTYQPQHF
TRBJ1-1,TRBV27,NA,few,TGTGCCAGCAGACCGTCGTCCGGGTGGGACACTGAAGCTTTCTTT,CASRPSSGWDTEAFF
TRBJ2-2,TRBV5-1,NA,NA,TGCGCCAGCAGCTTGGGGGGGCAGCTCACCGGGGAGCTGTTTTTT,CASSLGGQLTGELFF
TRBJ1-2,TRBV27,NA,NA,TGTGCCAGCAGCCAGGGGTACGGCTACACCTTC,CASSQGYGYTF
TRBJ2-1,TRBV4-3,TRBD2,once,TGCGCCAGCAGCCAAGGAGGGAGGGCCCTCTACAATGAGCAGTTCTTC,CASSQGGRALYNEQFF
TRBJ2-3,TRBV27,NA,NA,TGTGCCAGCAGTTTATACGGGGGAACCAGCACAGATACGCAGTATTTT,CASSLYGGTSTDTQYF
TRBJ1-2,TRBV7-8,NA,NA,TGTGCCAGCAGCTTAGAGGCAGGTCTTTGGGGCTACACCTTC,CASSLEAGLWGYTF